These 23 T cell receptor beta chains were sequenced from one sample in a study of radiation and T cells in renal cell carcinoma. Assay: immunoSEQ multiplex PCR; the TCRdb copy retains only in-frame clones and omits some. The repertoire has around 170,000 clones, about 87% of them found once; the top ten carry 11%. As to time point: blood 4 weeks post-SBRT, at nephrectomy. Described treatment: 15 Gy SBRT to primary tumor, nephrectomy 4 weeks later. The material was blood, obtained from a patient whose treatment included radiotherapy and nephrectomy. Receptor source: a woman in her fifties or sixties with renal cell carcinoma.

V is TRBV5-1 and J is TRBJ1-4; D might be TRBD1 (5 bases). Trimming removed 4 bases at V and 6 bases at J, with 13 bases between. The germline V gene encodes CDR1 SGHRS and CDR2 YFSETQ. CDR3 size: 14 residues. The CDR3 reads CASSPAGGYEKLFF. CDR3 in DNA: TGCGCCAGCAGCCCGGCGGGGGGTTATGAAAAACTGTTTTTT.

V usage is TRBV9 and J usage is TRBJ1-2; no reliable D call. Germline V gives CDR1 SGDLS, CDR2 YYNGEE. The CDR3 spans 13 residues. V lost 3 bases, J lost 8 bases, and 14 bases lay in between. CDR3 coding DNA: TGTGCCAGCAGCGCTGGGAGGTCGGGGGGCTACACCTTC. This translates into CASSAGRSGGYTF.

This clone showed up just a few times. The CDR3 here is CASSLVLLTGELFF. CDR3 nucleotides: TGTGCCAGCAGCTTAGTGTTATTGACCGGGGAGCTGTTTTTT. V and J are TRBV7-6 and TRBJ2-2, with D uncertain. The V gene's germline CDR1 is SGHVS and CDR2 FNYEAQ. The V gene lost 1 base and the J gene lost 5 bases, with 8 bases spanning the gap. The CDR3 covers 14 residues. The full variable domain, completed using reference TRBV7-6 and TRBJ2-2, is GAGVSQSPRYKVTKRGQDVALRCDPISGHVSLYWYRQALGQGPEFLTYFNYEAQQDKSGLPNDRFSAERPEGSISTLTIQRTEQRDSAMYRCASSLVLLTGELFFGEGSRLTVL.

J is TRBJ2-2 and V is TRBV4-3; D uncertain. This CDR3 region has 15 residues. Germline-derived CDR1 and CDR2 are LGHNA and YSLEER. The germline V and J ends were trimmed by 1 base and 2 bases, with 8 bases remaining between them. The CDR3 DNA follows: TGCGCCAGCAGCCAAGGGACCCACAACACCGGGGAGCTGTTTTTT. Translating gives CASSQGTHNTGELFF.

This sequence joins TRBV10-3 and TRBJ2-3; tentatively, D is TRBD1 (6 bases). Germline loops: CDR1 ENHRY, CDR2 SYGVKD. This CDR3 is 15 amino acids long. Deletions cut 2 bases from V and 4 bases from J, with 13 bases between. The CDR3: CAISELTGNPDTQYF. Written as DNA, the CDR3 is TGTGCCATCAGTGAGCTTACAGGGAACCCAGATACGCAGTATTTT.

The V gene is TRBV14, the J gene TRBJ2-5, with 7 nucleotides matching TRBD1. In germline, CDR1 is SGHDN, CDR2 FVKESK. Trimming cost V 2 bases and J 5 bases; bases outside gene matches: 2. The CDR3 is 13 amino acids. Here the CDR3 reads CASSQKDRETQYF. CDR3 bases: TGTGCCAGCAGCCAAAAGGACAGGGAGACCCAGTACTTC.

The genes are TRBV5-1 and TRBJ1-2; possibly TRBD1 for D (5 bases). This CDR3 comprises 15 residues. V was cut by 0 bases and J by 8 bases, with 17 bases left in between. In germline, CDR1 is SGHRS, CDR2 YFSETQ. CDR3 residues: CASSLALRGEGGYTF. In nucleotides, the CDR3 is TGCGCCAGCAGCTTGGCCCTGAGAGGGGAAGGGGGCTACACCTTC.

The chain joins TRBV4-3 to TRBJ2-1; 7 bases match TRBD2. Germline trimming cut 1 base from V and 2 bases from J; bases unmatched to any gene: 5. The V gene's germline CDR1 is LGHNA and CDR2 YSLEER. This CDR3 region has 16 residues. The chain's CDR3 is CASSQGVSGPYNEQFF. In DNA form, the CDR3 reads TGCGCCAGCAGCCAAGGCGTTAGCGGGCCCTACAATGAGCAGTTCTTC.

The genes are TRBV2 and TRBJ2-5; no clear D gene. The CDR3 is 13 amino acids. The germline V gene encodes CDR1 SNHLY and CDR2 FYNNEI. The germline V and J ends were trimmed by 6 bases and 3 bases, with 11 bases remaining between them. CDR3: CASRGSGKETQYF. DNA of the CDR3: TGTGCCAGCAGAGGATCGGGCAAAGAGACCCAGTACTTC.

This clone appeared once. The chain uses TRBV5-1 and TRBJ2-3; D possibly uses TRBD1 or TRBD2 (6 bases each). The CDR3 is made up of 15 amino acids. With 6 bases removed from V and 3 bases from J, the gap between germline ends came to 17 bases. The germline gives CDR1 SGHRS, CDR2 YFSETQ. The CDR3 coding sequence is TGCGCCAGCAAAATTTTGGAGGGGGGAACAGATACGCAGTATTTT. Residues: CASKILEGGTDTQYF.

This sequence joins TRBV18 and TRBJ1-5; 9 nucleotides match TRBD1. This CDR3 comprises 15 residues. Germline CDR1 KGHSH, CDR2 LQKENI. The J segment lost 2 bases and the V segment lost 3 bases, leaving 2 bases of the junction unmatched. CDR3 sequence: CASSPWTGGNQPQHF. Written as DNA, the CDR3 is TGTGCCAGCTCACCCTGGACAGGGGGCAATCAGCCCCAGCATTTT.

This chain uses TRBV4-3 with TRBJ1-2, with D maybe TRBD1 (5 bases). The CDR3 has 16 amino acids. Trimming removed 0 bases from V and 0 bases from J, with 11 bases in between. Looked up from germline, CDR1 is LGHNA and CDR2 is YSLEER. The CDR3 DNA is TGCGCCAGCAGCCAAGATAGAATAGGGGCTAACTATGGCTACACCTTC. It yields the protein CASSQDRIGANYGYTF.

J is TRBJ2-1 and V is TRBV29-1; D remains unclear. Trimming removed 7 bases at V and 1 base at J, with 8 bases between. Germline V CDR1 and CDR2: SQVTM, ANQGSEA. This CDR3 is 12 amino acids long. DNA for the CDR3: TGCAGCGCCGGCTGGTCCTACAATGAGCAGTTCTTC. Translated, it gives CSAGWSYNEQFF.

The V and J genes are TRBV5-1 and TRBJ1-3; D is unclear. Germline CDR1 is SGHRS and CDR2 is YFSETQ. This CDR3 is built from 17 residues. V lost 0 bases and J 0 bases, leaving 13 bases between the germline ends. CDR3 nucleotide sequence: TGCGCCAGCAGCTTGGAGGGCACAGTTTACTCTGGAAACACCATATATTTT. This translates into CASSLEGTVYSGNTIYF. The whole variable domain, remainder taken from reference TRBV5-1 and TRBJ1-3, is KAGVTQTPRYLIKTRGQQVTLSCSPISGHRSVSWYQQTPGQGLQFLFEYFSETQRNKGNFPGRFSGRQFSNSRSEMNVSTLELGDSALYLCASSLEGTVYSGNTIYFGEGSWLTVV.

The CDR3 loop is CASSATSGFENEQYF. CDR3 nucleotides: TGTGCCAGCAGCGCCACGTCGGGTTTCGAGAACGAGCAGTACTTC. V usage is TRBV7-2 and J usage is TRBJ2-7; no reliable D call. The CDR3 covers 15 residues. Germline lookup yields CDR1 SGHTA and CDR2 FQGNSA. Deletions cut 5 bases from V and 5 bases from J, with 19 bases between.

CDR3 DNA sequence: TGTGCCAGCAGATACCAGGGGCGAGAAGGCGGCTACACCTTC. This translates into CASRYQGREGGYTF. The chain recombines TRBV6-5 with TRBJ1-2, with a tentative D call TRBD1 (6 bases). V was clipped by 6 bases and J by 8 bases, with 19 bases between them. This CDR3 has 14 residues. In germline, CDR1 is MNHEY, CDR2 SVGAGI.

The V gene is TRBV18, the J gene TRBJ2-7, with D possibly matching TRBD1 (6 bases). The CDR3 has 13 residues. In germline, CDR1 is KGHSH, CDR2 LQKENI. V dropped 3 bases and J dropped 1 base, with 7 bases sitting between them. Written as DNA, the CDR3 is TGTGCCAGCTCACCGGACAGATCCTACGAGCAGTACTTC. The encoded protein is CASSPDRSYEQYF.

The chain links TRBV7-2 to TRBJ2-1, with TRBD2 identical over 10 bases. Trimming took 4 bases from V and 8 from J; bases not matched to a gene: 8. Germline lookup yields CDR1 SGHTA and CDR2 FQGNSA. This CDR3 region has 15 residues. CDR3 amino acids: CASSWTSGSRDEQFF. CDR3 nucleotide sequence: TGTGCCAGCAGCTGGACTAGCGGCTCGAGGGATGAGCAGTTCTTC.

The CDR3, as DNA: TGTGCCAGCAGTGAATCCCGGATACAAGAGACCCAGTACTTC. This codes for CASSESRIQETQYF. V gene TRBV25-1 combines with J gene TRBJ2-5; D call uncertain. V lost 1 base, J lost 2 bases, and 8 bases lay in between. Germline assignment: CDR1 MGHDK and CDR2 SYGVNS. There are 14 residues in the CDR3.

The chain links TRBV4-1 to TRBJ2-1; unclear D gene. Germline CDR1 MGHRA, CDR2 YSYEKL. There are 12 residues in the CDR3. V lost 1 base to trimming and J lost 4 bases, with 2 bases between them. The CDR3 loop reads CASSQGYNEQFF. CDR3 nucleotides: TGCGCCAGCAGCCAAGGTTACAATGAGCAGTTCTTC.

The rearrangement joins TRBV20-1 to TRBJ1-2; D gene uncertain. The CDR3 sequence is 10 residues long. Germline V CDR1 and CDR2: DFQATT, SNEGSKA (reference sequence). The CDR3 sequence is CTPTRDGYTF. CDR3 sequence (DNA): TGCACCCCCACCCGGGATGGCTACACCTTC.

V is TRBV29-1 and J is TRBJ1-2, with D hard to call. The CDR3 extends over 12 amino acids. V was pared by 7 bases and J by 4 bases, with 13 bases between. The germline V gene has CDR1 SQVTM and CDR2 ANQGSEA. The CDR3 is CSATDTRYGYTF. CDR3 coding DNA: TGCAGCGCTACCGACACCCGCTATGGCTACACCTTC. Variable domain in full (rest from reference TRBV29-1 and TRBJ1-2): SAVISQKPSRDICQRGTSLTIQCQVDSQVTMMFWYRQQPGQSLTLIATANQGSEATYESGFVIDKFPISRPNLTFSTLTVSNMSPEDSSIYLCSATDTRYGYTFGSGTRLTVV.

This rearrangement joins TRBV5-6 to TRBJ1-1, with D hard to call. This CDR3 has 14 amino acids. The germline gives CDR1 SGHDT, CDR2 YYEEEE. Trimming cost V 1 base and J 2 bases, with 9 bases left between them. CDR3 DNA: TGTGCCAGCAGCTTGTGGAGGCCCAACACTGAAGCTTTCTTT. This translates into CASSLWRPNTEAFF.